These 13 T cell receptor beta chains were all obtained from the same sample, sequenced in a study of blood T cell repertoires in COVID-19. Method: immunoSEQ multiplex PCR; TCRdb's copy keeps in-frame clones and lacks some. The table shows 150,000 to 190,000 clones, with 76% occurring only once. Sequencing input: peripheral blood. Receptor source: a woman older than 75 with acute or convalescent COVID-19.

The chain couples TRBV30 to TRBJ1-1, with 9 bases lining up with TRBD1. Losses at the gene ends were 3 bases for V and 4 bases for J; bases not matched to a gene: 3. There are 13 residues in the CDR3. CDR1 and CDR2 (germline): GTSNPN, SVGIG (reference sequence). CDR3 bases: TGTGCCTGGAGGGGGACAGGGCCCACTGAAGCTTTCTTT. It yields the protein CAWRGTGPTEAFF.

This clone was found a few times. Other nucleotide sequences from this sample produce the same CDR3. The chain joins TRBV12-3 or TRBV12-4 to TRBJ1-5, with unresolved D. Between the trimmed V and J ends, which lost 4 bases and 5 bases, there was a span of 6 bases. This CDR3 is built from 12 residues. CDR3 region: CASSSSDQPQHF. In DNA, the CDR3 is TGTGCCAGCAGTTCATCAGATCAGCCCCAGCATTTT.

The chain employs TRBV24-1 and TRBJ2-3; D is perhaps TRBD2 (6 bases). Trimming took 4 bases from V and 1 from J, leaving 20 bases between them. This CDR3 comprises 18 residues. Germline loops: CDR1 KGHDR, CDR2 SFDVKD. The CDR3 here is CATSDPQTGTPGTDTQYF. Here the CDR3 DNA reads TGTGCCACCAGTGACCCACAAACCGGGACTCCTGGCACAGATACGCAGTATTTT.

The rearrangement joins TRBV5-1 to TRBJ2-5, with D perhaps TRBD2 (5 bases). Germline assignment: CDR1 SGHRS and CDR2 YFSETQ. With 8 bases removed from V and 2 bases from J, the gap between germline ends came to 16 bases. The CDR3 consists of 14 residues. The CDR3 DNA is TGCGCCAGTGCGCGGGCACAATCTCAAGAGACCCAGTACTTC. This encodes CASARAQSQETQYF. Drawing the rest from reference TRBV5-1 and TRBJ2-5, the complete variable domain is KAGVTQTPRYLIKTRGQQVTLSCSPISGHRSVSWYQQTPGQGLQFLFEYFSETQRNKGNFPGRFSGRQFSNSRSEMNVSTLELGDSALYLCASARAQSQETQYFGPGTRLLVL.

The chain uses TRBV30 and TRBJ2-7; the D gene is possibly TRBD2 (5 bases). Germline CDR1 GTSNPN, CDR2 SVGIG (reference sequence). The CDR3 is 12 residues long. Trimming removed 3 bases at V and 1 base at J, with 7 bases between. CDR3 loop: CAWSRGSYEQYF. The CDR3 DNA sequence: TGTGCCTGGAGCCGGGGTTCCTACGAGCAGTACTTC.

The chain combines TRBV18 with TRBJ1-1, with 7 positions matching TRBD1. This CDR3 has 17 residues. Germline assignment: CDR1 KGHSH and CDR2 LQKENI. J was trimmed by 2 bases and V by 4 bases; bases with no gene match: 13. The CDR3 bases are TGTGCCAGCTCACAGGCGCTCATGGGACAGTCAAACACTGAAGCTTTCTTT. Protein: CASSQALMGQSNTEAFF.

V and J are TRBV6-5 and TRBJ1-2; the D is unclear. Trimming pared 6 bases from V and 7 bases from J, leaving 21 bases between. CDR1 and CDR2 (germline): MNHEY, SVGAGI. The length of the CDR3 is 15 residues. The CDR3 DNA is TGTGCCAGCAGGCTGACTCGGGAAGGAGCTAGTGGCTACACCTTC. Residues: CASRLTREGASGYTF.

CDR3 DNA: TGTGCCAGCAGCCTTACGAGGTCTGGCAGGGATGAAAAACTGTTTTTT. Translated, it gives CASSLTRSGRDEKLFF. The V and J genes are TRBV7-8 and TRBJ1-4; the D gene is possibly TRBD1 (5 bases). The CDR3 contains 16 residues. V dropped 5 bases and J dropped 6 bases, with 19 bases sitting between them. CDR1 SGHVS and CDR2 FQNEAQ come from the germline V gene.

V is TRBV6-6 and J is TRBJ1-2, with TRBD1 matching over 10 bases. CDR3 length: 16 amino acids. Germline CDR1 is MNHNY and CDR2 is SVGAGI (reference sequence). V lost 4 bases, J lost 0 bases, and 5 bases stayed unmatched. The CDR3 sequence is CASSSGQGNPNYGYTF. CDR3 in DNA: TGTGCCAGCAGTTCGGGACAGGGGAACCCTAACTATGGCTACACCTTC.

V usage is TRBV3-1 (or the pseudogene TRBV3-2) and J usage is TRBJ2-6, with a weak D call TRBD2 (5 bases). CDR3 length: 15 amino acids. V dropped 4 bases and J dropped 4 bases, with 11 bases sitting between them. In germline, CDR1 is LGHDT, CDR2 YNNKEL (reference sequence). CDR3 region: CASSRLASGANVLTF. In DNA form, the CDR3 reads TGTGCCAGCAGCCGCTTAGCGTCCGGGGCCAACGTCCTGACTTTC.

This clone came up once. V is TRBV7-9 and J is TRBJ2-1; D is possibly TRBD1 (6 bases). Germline loops: CDR1 SEHNR, CDR2 FQNEAQ (reference sequence). V was clipped by 1 base and J by 10 bases, with 8 bases between them. The CDR3 sequence is 12 residues long. CDR3 region: CASSLVDREQFF. The CDR3 DNA reads TGTGCCAGCAGCTTAGTTGACAGGGAGCAGTTCTTC.

J is TRBJ1-1 and V is TRBV7-3, with TRBD1 identical over 8 bases. The ends lost 4 bases at V and 7 bases at J; junction bases unmatched: 5. Germline lookup yields CDR1 SGHTA and CDR2 FQGTGA. The CDR3 spans 13 residues. In nucleotides, the CDR3 is TGTGCCAGCAGCTCGGACAGGGATTTTGAAGCTTTCTTT. Translating gives CASSSDRDFEAFF.

This clone has only a few counts. The chain links TRBV7-9 to TRBJ1-5, with TRBD1 as a possible D gene (6 bases). The V and J ends lost 0 bases and 3 bases respectively, with 15 bases between them. This CDR3 contains 17 residues. Germline V gives CDR1 SEHNR, CDR2 FQNEAQ (reference sequence). The chain's CDR3 is CASSLAITGLDNQPQHF. The CDR3 DNA is TGTGCCAGCAGCTTAGCGATTACAGGGTTGGACAATCAGCCCCAGCATTTT.